This T cell receptor (beta chain) was sequenced during a study of response to subunit inactivated influenza vaccine (dated by TCRdb to 2016 to 2019). Describing the broader study: The study used deep quantitative T cell receptor repertoire profiling to track responses to a trivalent subunit inactivated influenza vaccine. What the authors observed across the whole study: The authors proposed that each seasonal influenza vaccination may bring in only a limited number of new T cells.

To note about this clonotype: It lacks a known antigen. No base-level quality is on record; no much larger clone is a single base apart.

Germline trimming amounts to 5 bases on V and 3 bases on J, with 3 as the count of junction bases outside the gene matches. CDR1 and CDR2 were assigned from the germline V gene (reference sequence) as DFQATT and SNEGSKA. From its cysteine to its phenylalanine, the CDR3 spans 13 amino acids. Only CDR3 DNA is held: 39 bases, read in frame from base 1. The receptor library was made with RT-PCR. The sequencer was an Illumina HiSeq 2500. TCRdb redid the processing of the public reads, applying fastp at Q25 and MiXCR, and retained in-frame beta chains. All rows with the same CDR3 protein become a single entry with the most common DNA and genes. This sample has fewer than 700,000 distinct CDR3 sequences in its table, and approximately 12% of those were observed once. About an eighth of the sample goes to the ten largest clones. The label giving this sample's time point can be read as: 45 to 55 days after influenza vaccine administration.

Sequencing used PBMCs from blood, obtained roughly 6 weeks after vaccination. This clonotype originated in a man between 45 and 60 years old who received an inactivated influenza vaccine. Donor details come from another sample of the same person, matched by shared clones. The V gene is TRBV20-1 and the J gene is TRBJ2-5; the junction holds 10 bases that match TRBD2. The CDR3 sequence is CSAGLAAEETQYF. The DNA reads as follows: TGCAGTGCTGGACTAGCGGCCGAAGAGACCCAGTACTTC.